This TCR beta chain is from a study of T cell changes during pregnancy in multiple sclerosis. Produced via immunoSEQ multiplex PCR; TCRdb's table is partial and in-frame only. The table shows roughly 93,000 clones, with around 93% occurring only once. The V segment lost 7 bases and the J segment 1 base; nucleotides outside the gene matches: 6. Germline CDR1 SEHNR, CDR2 FQNEAQ (reference sequence). The length of the CDR3 is 16 residues. Sequenced material: peripheral blood, taken before pregnancy. The receptor was derived from a female donor with multiple sclerosis, enrolled in a pregnancy study. The chain employs TRBV7-9 and TRBJ2-2, with 10 bases lining up with TRBD2. The CDR3, as DNA: TGTGCCAGCAAGCGACTAGCGGGTCAGAACACCGGGGAGCTGTTTTTT. As protein: CASKRLAGQNTGELFF.